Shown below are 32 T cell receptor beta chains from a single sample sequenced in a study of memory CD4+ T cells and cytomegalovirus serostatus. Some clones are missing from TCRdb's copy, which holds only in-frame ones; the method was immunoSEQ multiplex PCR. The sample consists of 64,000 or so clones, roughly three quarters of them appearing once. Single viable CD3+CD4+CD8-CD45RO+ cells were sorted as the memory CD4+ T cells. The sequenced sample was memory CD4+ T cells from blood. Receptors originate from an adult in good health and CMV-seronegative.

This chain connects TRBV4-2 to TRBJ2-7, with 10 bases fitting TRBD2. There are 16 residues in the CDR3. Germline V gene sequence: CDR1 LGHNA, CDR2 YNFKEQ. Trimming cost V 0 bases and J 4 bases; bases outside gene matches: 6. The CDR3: CASSQDSKRGGYEQYF. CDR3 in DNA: TGTGCCAGCAGCCAAGATAGCAAGCGGGGGGGGTACGAGCAGTACTTC.

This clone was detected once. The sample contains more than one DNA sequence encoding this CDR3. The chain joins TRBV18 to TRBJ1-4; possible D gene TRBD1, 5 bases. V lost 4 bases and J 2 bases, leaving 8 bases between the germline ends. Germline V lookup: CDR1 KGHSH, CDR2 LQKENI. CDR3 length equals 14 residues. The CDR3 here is CASSLRQTNEKLFF. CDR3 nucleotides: TGTGCCAGCTCACTGAGACAGACTAATGAAAAACTGTTTTTT.

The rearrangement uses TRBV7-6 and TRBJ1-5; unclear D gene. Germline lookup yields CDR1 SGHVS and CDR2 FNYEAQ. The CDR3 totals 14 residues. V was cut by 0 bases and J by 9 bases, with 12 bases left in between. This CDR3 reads CASSLAREGGPQHF. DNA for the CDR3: TGTGCCAGCAGCTTAGCGCGGGAGGGAGGGCCCCAGCATTTT.

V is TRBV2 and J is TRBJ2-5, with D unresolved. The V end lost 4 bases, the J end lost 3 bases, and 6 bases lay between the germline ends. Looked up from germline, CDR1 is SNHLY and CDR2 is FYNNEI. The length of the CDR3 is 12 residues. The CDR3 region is CASSGLKETQYF. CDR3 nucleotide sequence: TGTGCCAGCAGTGGGTTAAAAGAGACCCAGTACTTC. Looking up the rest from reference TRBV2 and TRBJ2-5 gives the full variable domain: EPEVTQTPSHQVTQMGQEVILRCVPISNHLYFYWYRQILGQKVEFLVSFYNNEISEKSEIFDDQFSVERPDGSNFTLKIRSTKLEDSAMYFCASSGLKETQYFGPGTRLLVL.

The CDR3: CASRGPGTTDTQYF. The DNA for the CDR3 is TGCGCCAGCAGGGGCCCGGGTACCACAGATACGCAGTATTTT. The genes are TRBV5-1 and TRBJ2-3; D remains ambiguous. The CDR3 contains 14 residues. V was trimmed by 5 bases and J by 2 bases, leaving 12 bases between them. From germline, CDR1 is SGHRS and CDR2 YFSETQ.

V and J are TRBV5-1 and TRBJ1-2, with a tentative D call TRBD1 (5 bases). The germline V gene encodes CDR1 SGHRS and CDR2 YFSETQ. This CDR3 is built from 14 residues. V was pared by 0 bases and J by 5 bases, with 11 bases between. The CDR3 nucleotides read TGCGCCAGCAGCTTGGGGGGGACCTCTTATGGCTACACCTTC. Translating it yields CASSLGGTSYGYTF.

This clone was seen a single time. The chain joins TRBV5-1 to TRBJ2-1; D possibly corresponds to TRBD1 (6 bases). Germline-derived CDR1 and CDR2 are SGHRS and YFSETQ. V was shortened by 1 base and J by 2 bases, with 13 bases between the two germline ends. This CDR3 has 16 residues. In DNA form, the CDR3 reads TGCGCCAGCAGCTTGTTGGGAGAGGGGGCCTACAATGAGCAGTTCTTC. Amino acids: CASSLLGEGAYNEQFF.

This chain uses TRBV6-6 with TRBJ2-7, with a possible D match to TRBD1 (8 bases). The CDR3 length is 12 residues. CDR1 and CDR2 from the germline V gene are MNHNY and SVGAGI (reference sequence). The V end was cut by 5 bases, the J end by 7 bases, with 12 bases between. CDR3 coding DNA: TGTGCCAGCAGTCCACAGGGGGGGGAGCAGTACTTC. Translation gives CASSPQGGEQYF.

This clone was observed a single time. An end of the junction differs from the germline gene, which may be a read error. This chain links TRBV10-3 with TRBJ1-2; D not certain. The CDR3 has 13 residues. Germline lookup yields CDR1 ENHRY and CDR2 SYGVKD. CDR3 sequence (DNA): TGTGCCAGCAGTTACTCGAACTACTATGGCTACACCTTC. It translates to CASSYSNYYGYTF.

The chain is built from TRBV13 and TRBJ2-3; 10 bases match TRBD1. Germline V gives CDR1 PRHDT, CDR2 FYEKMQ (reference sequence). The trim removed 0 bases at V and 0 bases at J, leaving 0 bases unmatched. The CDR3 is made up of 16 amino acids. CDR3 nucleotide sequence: TGTGCCAGCAGCTTAGGGGGACAGGGGAGCACAGATACGCAGTATTTT. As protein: CASSLGGQGSTDTQYF. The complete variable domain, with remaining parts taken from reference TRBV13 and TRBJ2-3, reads AAGVIQSPRHLIKEKRETATLKCYPIPRHDTVYWYQQGPGQDPQFLISFYEKMQSDKGSIPDRFSAQQFSDYHSELNMSSLELGDSALYFCASSLGGQGSTDTQYFGPGTRLTVL.

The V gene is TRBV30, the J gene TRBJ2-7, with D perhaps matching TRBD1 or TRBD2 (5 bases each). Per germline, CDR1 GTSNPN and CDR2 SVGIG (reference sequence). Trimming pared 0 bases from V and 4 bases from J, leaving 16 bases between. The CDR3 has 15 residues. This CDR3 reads CAWSVPGRGPYEQYF. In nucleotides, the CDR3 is TGTGCCTGGAGTGTACCCGGACGGGGACCGTACGAGCAGTACTTC. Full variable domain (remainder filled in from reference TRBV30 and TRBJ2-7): SQTIHQWPATLVQPVGSPLSLECTVEGTSNPNLYWYRQAAGRGLQLLFYSVGIGQISSEVPQNLSASRPQDRQFILSSKKLLLSDSGFYLCAWSVPGRGPYEQYFGPGTRLTVT.

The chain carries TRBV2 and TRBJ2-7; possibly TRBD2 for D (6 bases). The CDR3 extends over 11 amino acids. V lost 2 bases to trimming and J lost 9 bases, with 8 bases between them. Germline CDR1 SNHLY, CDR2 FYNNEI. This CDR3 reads CASSEPSAQYF. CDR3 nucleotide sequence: TGTGCCAGCAGTGAACCTAGCGCGCAGTACTTC. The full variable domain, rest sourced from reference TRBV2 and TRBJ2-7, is EPEVTQTPSHQVTQMGQEVILRCVPISNHLYFYWYRQILGQKVEFLVSFYNNEISEKSEIFDDQFSVERPDGSNFTLKIRSTKLEDSAMYFCASSEPSAQYFGPGTRLTVT.

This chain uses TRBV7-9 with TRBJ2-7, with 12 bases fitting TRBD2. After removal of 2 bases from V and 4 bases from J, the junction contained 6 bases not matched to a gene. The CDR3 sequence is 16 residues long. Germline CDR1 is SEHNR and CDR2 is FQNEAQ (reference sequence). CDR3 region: CASSLTVTSGRYEQYF. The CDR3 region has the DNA TGTGCCAGCAGCTTAACAGTAACTAGCGGGAGGTACGAGCAGTACTTC.

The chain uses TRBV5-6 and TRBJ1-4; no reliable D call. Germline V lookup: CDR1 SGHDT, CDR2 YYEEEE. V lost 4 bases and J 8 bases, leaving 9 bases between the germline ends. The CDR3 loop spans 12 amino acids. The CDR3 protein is CASSRYFEKLFF. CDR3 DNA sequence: TGTGCCAGCAGCCGGTACTTCGAAAAACTGTTTTTT. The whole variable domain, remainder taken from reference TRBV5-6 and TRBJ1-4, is DAGVTQSPTHLIKTRGQQVTLRCSPKSGHDTVSWYQQALGQGPQFIFQYYEEEERQRGNFPDRFSGHQFPNYSSELNVNALLLGDSALYLCASSRYFEKLFFGSGTQLSVL.

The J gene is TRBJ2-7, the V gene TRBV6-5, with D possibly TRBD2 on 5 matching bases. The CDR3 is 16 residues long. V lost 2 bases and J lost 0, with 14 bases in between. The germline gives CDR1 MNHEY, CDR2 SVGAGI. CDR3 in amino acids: CASSYGRPGSSYEQYF. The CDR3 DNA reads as TGTGCCAGCAGTTACGGAAGACCGGGAAGCTCCTACGAGCAGTACTTC.

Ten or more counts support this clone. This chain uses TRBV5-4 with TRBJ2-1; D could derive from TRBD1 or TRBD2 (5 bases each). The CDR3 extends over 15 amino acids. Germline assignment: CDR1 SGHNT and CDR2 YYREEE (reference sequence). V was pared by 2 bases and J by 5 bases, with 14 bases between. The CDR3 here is CASSFWSGPNNEQFF. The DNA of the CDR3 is TGTGCCAGCAGCTTTTGGTCGGGACCCAACAATGAGCAGTTCTTC.

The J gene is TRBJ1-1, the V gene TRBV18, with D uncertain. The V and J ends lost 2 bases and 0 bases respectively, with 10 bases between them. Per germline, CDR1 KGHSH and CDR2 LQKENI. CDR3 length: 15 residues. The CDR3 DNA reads TGTGCCAGCTCACCAGGCCCAGAAATGAACACTGAAGCTTTCTTT. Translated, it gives CASSPGPEMNTEAFF.

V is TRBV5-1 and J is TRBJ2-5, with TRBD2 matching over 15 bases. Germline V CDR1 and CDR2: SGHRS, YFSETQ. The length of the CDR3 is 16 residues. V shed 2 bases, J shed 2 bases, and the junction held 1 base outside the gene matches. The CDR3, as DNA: TGCGCCAGCAGCTTAGGACTAGCGGGGGGGCAAGAGACCCAGTACTTC. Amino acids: CASSLGLAGGQETQYF.

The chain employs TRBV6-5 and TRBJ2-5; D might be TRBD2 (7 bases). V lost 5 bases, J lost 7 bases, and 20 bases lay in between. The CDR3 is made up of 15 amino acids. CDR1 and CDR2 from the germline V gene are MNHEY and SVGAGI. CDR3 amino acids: CASSQSLGGAGTQYF. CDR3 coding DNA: TGTGCCAGCAGTCAATCCTTAGGGGGGGCAGGGACCCAGTACTTC.

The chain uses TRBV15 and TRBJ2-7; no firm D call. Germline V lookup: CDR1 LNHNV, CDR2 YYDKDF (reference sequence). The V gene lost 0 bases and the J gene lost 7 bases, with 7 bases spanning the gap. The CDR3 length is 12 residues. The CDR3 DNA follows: TGTGCCACCAGCAGAGAAGGGCTGGAGCAGTACTTC. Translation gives CATSREGLEQYF.

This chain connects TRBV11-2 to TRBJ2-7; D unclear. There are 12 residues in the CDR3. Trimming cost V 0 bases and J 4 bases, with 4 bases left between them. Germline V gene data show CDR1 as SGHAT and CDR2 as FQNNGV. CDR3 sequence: CASSLEGYEQYF. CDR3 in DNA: TGTGCCAGCAGCTTAGAGGGGTACGAGCAGTACTTC.

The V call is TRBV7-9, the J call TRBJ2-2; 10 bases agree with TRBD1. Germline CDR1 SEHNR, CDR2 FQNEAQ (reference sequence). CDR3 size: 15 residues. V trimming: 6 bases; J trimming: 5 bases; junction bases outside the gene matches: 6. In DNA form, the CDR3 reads TGTGCCAGCAGGTCCGGGACAGGGGCAACCGGGGAGCTGTTTTTT. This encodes CASRSGTGATGELFF.

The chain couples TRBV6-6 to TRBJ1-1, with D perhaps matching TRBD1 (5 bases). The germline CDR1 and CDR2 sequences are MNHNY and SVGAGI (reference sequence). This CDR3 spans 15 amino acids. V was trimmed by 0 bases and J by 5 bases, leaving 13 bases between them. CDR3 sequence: CASSYSTGRTTEAFF. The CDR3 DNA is TGTGCCAGCAGTTACTCTACGGGGCGGACGACTGAAGCTTTCTTT.

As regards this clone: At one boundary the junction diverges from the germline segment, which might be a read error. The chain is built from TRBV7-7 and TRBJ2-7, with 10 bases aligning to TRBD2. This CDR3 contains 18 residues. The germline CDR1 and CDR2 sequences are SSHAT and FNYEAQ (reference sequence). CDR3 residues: CASSLGPPSSGSPYEQYF. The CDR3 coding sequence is TGTGCTAGCAGCTTAGGACCCCCCTCTAGCGGGAGTCCCTACGAGCAGTACTTC.

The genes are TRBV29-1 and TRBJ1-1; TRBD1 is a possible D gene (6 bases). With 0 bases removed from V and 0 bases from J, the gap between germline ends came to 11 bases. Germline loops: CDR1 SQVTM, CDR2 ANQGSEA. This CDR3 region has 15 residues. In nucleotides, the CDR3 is TGCAGCGTTGAAGATCCCCAGGGGATGAACACTGAAGCTTTCTTT. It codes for CSVEDPQGMNTEAFF.

In DNA, the CDR3 is TGTGCCAGCAGCCGACAGGACGACATCATGAACACTGAAGCTTTCTTT. This gives the protein CASSRQDDIMNTEAFF. The chain has TRBV11-2 and TRBJ1-1, with D perhaps matching TRBD1 (6 bases). The CDR3 extends over 16 amino acids. V lost 5 bases, J lost 0 bases, and 16 bases lay in between. Germline V gene data show CDR1 as SGHAT and CDR2 as FQNNGV.

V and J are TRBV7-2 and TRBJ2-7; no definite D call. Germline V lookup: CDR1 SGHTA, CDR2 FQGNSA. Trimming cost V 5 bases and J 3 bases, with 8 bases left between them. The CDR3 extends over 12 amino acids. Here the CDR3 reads CASSLSIYEQYF. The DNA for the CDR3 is TGTGCCAGCAGCCTTAGCATCTACGAGCAGTACTTC.

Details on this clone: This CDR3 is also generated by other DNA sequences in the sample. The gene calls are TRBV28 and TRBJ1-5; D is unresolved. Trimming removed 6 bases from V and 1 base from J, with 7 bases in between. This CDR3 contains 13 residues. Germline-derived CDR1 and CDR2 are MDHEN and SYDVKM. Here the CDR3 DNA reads TGTGCCAGCAGCCCTGACAGCAATCAGCCCCAGCATTTT. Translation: CASSPDSNQPQHF. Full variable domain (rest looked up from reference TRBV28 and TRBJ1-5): DVKVTQSSRYLVKRTGEKVFLECVQDMDHENMFWYRQDPGLGLRLIYFSYDVKMKEKGDIPEGYSVSREKKERFSLILESASTNQTSMYLCASSPDSNQPQHFGDGTRLSIL.

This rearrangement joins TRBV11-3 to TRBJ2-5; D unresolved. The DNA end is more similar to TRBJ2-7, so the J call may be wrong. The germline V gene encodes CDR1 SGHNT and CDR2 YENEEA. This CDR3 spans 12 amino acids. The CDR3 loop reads CASSSKDYEQYF. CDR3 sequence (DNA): TGTGCCAGCAGCTCTAAAGACTACGAGCAGTACTTC.

The CDR3 bases are TGTGCCAGCAGCTTAGATCTAGCGGGAGTCTACGAGCAGTACTTC. This gives the protein CASSLDLAGVYEQYF. V usage is TRBV7-2 and J usage is TRBJ2-7, with 10 bases lining up with TRBD2. V lost 1 base and J lost 3; bases outside the gene matches: 3. This CDR3 spans 15 amino acids. The germline CDR1 and CDR2 sequences are SGHTA and FQGNSA.

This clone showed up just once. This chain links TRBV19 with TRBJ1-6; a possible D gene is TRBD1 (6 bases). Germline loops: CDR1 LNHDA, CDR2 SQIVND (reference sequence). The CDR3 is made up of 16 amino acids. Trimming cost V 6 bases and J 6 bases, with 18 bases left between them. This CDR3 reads CASSVTGGIINSPLHF. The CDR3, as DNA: TGTGCCAGTAGCGTAACGGGGGGCATAATTAATTCACCCCTCCACTTT.

DNA for the CDR3: TGTGCTAGTGGTGCGGGACAGATTAATGAAAAACTGTTTTTT. Translating gives CASGAGQINEKLFF. The rearrangement joins TRBV12-5 to TRBJ1-4; the match to TRBD1 covers 7 bases. V lost 5 bases and J lost 4; bases outside the gene matches: 4. The CDR3 loop spans 14 amino acids. The germline CDR1 and CDR2 sequences are LGHNT and FRNRAP.